This T cell receptor beta chain was sequenced for a study of T cells in Graves' hyperthyroidism and ophthalmopathy. RNA transcripts served as the template for amplifying TCR beta CDR3 regions. TCR CDR3 regions were first amplified by RT-PCR with HTBI primers. One entry per CDR3 protein, called by TCRdb with MiXCR from the multiplex PCR reads. The sample contains 95,000 to 110,000 distinct CDR3 sequences, around a sixth of which appear only once. This clonotype showed up many times. What it binds is unknown. Newly diagnosed hyperthyroidism, duration under 2 months, in patients aged 18 to 65. Exclusion followed for patients with uncontrolled infection, other autoimmune disease, pregnancy or lactation. CDR3 length equals 12 residues. Trimming pared 2 bases from V and 1 base from J, leaving 1 base between. CDR1 is SNHLY, CDR2 FYNNEI, per germline. The study, taken as a whole, reports: Classification by a 13 V-J model distinguished ophthalmopathy from stable hyperthyroidism. Blood also carried most thyroid clonotypes expanded above 0.001.

The receptor was derived from a woman aged 50 to 60 with Graves' hyperthyroidism. The source material was blood. The chain employs TRBV2 and TRBJ2-3; D gene uncertain. The CDR3 region has the DNA TGTGCCAGCAGTGAACGCACAGATACGCAGTATTTT. Translating it yields CASSERTDTQYF.